This entry describes one T cell receptor beta chain. This receptor's antigen is unknown. There are no base qualities to consult, and no much larger clone falls within one base. The data are from a study of CD8+ T cells in alopecia areata (dated by TCRdb to the late 2010s). In terms of the full investigation: Treated patients were enrolled in an open-label pilot trial of oral tofacitinib, 5 to 10 mg twice daily, for moderate-to-severe alopecia areata. immunoSEQ multiplex PCR using 35 Vbeta forward primers and 13 Jbeta reverse primers was used to amplify TCRbeta CDR3 regions. Scalp clonality was compared among normal scalp (n=4), patchy alopecia areata scalp (n=8), and alopecia totalis/universalis scalp (n=8). RNA came from the PAXgene miRNA kit for fixed scalp, the miRNeasy kit for PBMCs, and the RNeasy kit for mouse skin. To study T cell clonal expansion in alopecia areata, the researchers applied high-throughput TCRbeta sequencing to both the C3H/HeJ mouse model and human patients. Human TCRbeta sequencing covered scalp tissue and sorted CD4+ and CD8+ peripheral blood T cells from patchy and totalis/universalis alopecia areata patients and healthy controls. Tofacitinib was given for 6 to 18 months, followed by 6 months of follow-up off drug to assess delayed response and recurrence. Tofacitinib-treated patients had biopsies at baseline and at 4 and 24 weeks of treatment, with a later scalp biopsy in several patients. Summary of the overall study and its limitations: Compared with normal scalp, lesional scalp, particularly in alopecia totalis/universalis, had higher clonality and more expanded CD8+ clones, which suggests antigenic drive. Resident alphabeta T cells in normal human skin are also sequenced, complicating scalp TCR repertoire analysis, unlike mouse skin dominated by gammadelta T cells. Shared TCR sequences between patients were less evident than in mice, which may be partly attributable to HLA diversity in the patient population.

Per the germline V gene, MGHDK is the CDR1 and SYGVNS is the CDR2. The CDR3 runs 13 residues from the cysteine to the phenylalanine. Of the read, only the CDR3 DNA is kept; its 39 bases are in frame from base 1. V is cut by 4 bases and J by 5 bases, and the space between the germline ends is 12 bases. Libraries came from the immunoSEQ multiplex PCR assay. For TCR sequencing, RNA was extracted from every sample and reverse transcribed into cDNA to serve as template. SuperScript III was used for first-strand cDNA synthesis, primed with a 2:1 mix of oligo-dT and random hexamers. Amplification bias was assessed with a synthetic immune receptor repertoire, and residual bias was removed computationally. As for the authors' bioinformatics: Raw reads were preprocessed to remove errors, and CDR3 was defined by IMGT conventions from the conserved cysteine to phenylalanine. To get clonality, Shannon entropy was normalized by log2 of the number of productive unique TCRs and the result was subtracted from 1. Whether each scalp clone was CD4 or CD8 was inferred by checking scalp TCRbeta sequences against the CD4 and CD8 repertoires from sorted blood. In its TCRdb copy, this immuneACCESS table keeps in-frame sequences only and misses some clones. Where compared with another copy, unresolved V genes explain less than half of these, and the others have no known cause. The DNA was the basis for D and trimming; V, J and clone size are from that table. The sample includes more than 200,000 clones, with roughly two thirds observed a single time. Approximately 1.2% of the sample goes to the ten largest clones.

The time point label of this sample denotes: baseline before oral tofacitinib. From alopecia areata patients, peripheral blood was collected along with lesional scalp punch biopsies. PBMCs were isolated by density centrifugation and stained for CD3, CD4 and CD8, and CD4+ and CD8+ T cells were sorted on a FACSAria. Material: CD4+ T cells sorted from blood, obtained at week 0. The rearrangement joined TRBV25-1 to TRBJ2-7, with TRBD1 as a weak D call on 5 bases. This clonotype was sampled from a human donor with alopecia areata. The CDR3 loop reads CASSGRVLDEQYF. The nucleotide sequence is TGTGCCAGCAGTGGCAGGGTTTTGGACGAGCAGTACTTC.